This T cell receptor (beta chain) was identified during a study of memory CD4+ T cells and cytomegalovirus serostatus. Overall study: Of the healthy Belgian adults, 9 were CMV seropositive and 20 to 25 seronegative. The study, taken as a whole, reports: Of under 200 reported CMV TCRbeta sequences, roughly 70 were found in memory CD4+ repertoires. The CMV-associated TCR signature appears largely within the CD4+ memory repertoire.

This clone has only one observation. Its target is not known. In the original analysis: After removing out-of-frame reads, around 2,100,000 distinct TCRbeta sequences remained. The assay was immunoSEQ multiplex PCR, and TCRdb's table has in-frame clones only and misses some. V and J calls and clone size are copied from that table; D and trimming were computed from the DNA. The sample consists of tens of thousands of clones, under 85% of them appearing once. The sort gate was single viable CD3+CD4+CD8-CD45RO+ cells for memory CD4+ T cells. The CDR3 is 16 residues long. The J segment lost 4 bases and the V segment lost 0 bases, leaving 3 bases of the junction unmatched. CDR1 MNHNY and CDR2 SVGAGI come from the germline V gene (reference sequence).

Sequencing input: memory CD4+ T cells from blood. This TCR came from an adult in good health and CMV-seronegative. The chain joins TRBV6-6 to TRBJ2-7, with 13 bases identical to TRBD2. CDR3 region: CASSYSQGLAGYEQYF. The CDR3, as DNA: TGTGCCAGCAGTTACTCCCAGGGACTAGCGGGATACGAGCAGTACTTC.